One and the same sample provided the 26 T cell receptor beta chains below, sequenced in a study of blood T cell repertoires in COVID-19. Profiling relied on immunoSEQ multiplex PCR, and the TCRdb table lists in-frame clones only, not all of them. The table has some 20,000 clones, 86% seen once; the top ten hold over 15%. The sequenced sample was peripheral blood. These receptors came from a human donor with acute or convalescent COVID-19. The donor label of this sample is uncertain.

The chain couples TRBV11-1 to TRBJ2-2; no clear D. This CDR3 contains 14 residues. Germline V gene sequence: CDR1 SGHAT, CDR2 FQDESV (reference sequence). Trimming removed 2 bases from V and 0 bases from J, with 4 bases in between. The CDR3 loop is CASSLNTNTGELFF. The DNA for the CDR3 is TGTGCCAGCAGCTTAAACACGAACACCGGGGAGCTGTTTTTT.

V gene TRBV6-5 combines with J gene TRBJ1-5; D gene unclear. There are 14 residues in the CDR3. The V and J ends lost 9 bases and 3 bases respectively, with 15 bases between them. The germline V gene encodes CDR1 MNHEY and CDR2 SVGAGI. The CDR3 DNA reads TGTGCCAGTTCCCTTACCGGGATCAATCAGCCCCAGCATTTT. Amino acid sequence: CASSLTGINQPQHF.

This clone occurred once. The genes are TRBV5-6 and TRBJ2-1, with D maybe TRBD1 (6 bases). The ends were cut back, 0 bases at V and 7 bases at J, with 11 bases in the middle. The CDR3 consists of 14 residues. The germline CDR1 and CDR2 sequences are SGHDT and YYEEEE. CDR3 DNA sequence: TGTGCCAGCAGCTTGGGAGGGGGAGAGAATGAGCAGTTCTTC. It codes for CASSLGGGENEQFF.

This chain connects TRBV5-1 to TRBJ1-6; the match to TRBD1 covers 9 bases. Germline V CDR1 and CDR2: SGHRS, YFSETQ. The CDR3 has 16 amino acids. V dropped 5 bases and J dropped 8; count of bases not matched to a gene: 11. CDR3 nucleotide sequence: TGCGCCAGCAGTTTAGACCCGGGACAGGGTTATTCACCCCTCCACTTT. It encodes CASSLDPGQGYSPLHF.

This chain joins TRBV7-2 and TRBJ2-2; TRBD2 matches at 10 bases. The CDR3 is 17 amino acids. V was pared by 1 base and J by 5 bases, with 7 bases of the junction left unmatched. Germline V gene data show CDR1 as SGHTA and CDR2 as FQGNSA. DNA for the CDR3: TGTGCCAGCAGCTTAGGAGGACCAGCGGGGGGGACCGGGGAGCTGTTTTTT. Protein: CASSLGGPAGGTGELFF. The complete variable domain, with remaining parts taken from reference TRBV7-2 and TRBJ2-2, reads GAGVSQSPSNKVTEKGKDVELRCDPISGHTALYWYRQSLGQGLEFLIYFQGNSAPDKSGLPSDRFSAERTGGSVSTLTIQRTQQEDSAVYLCASSLGGPAGGTGELFFGEGSRLTVL.

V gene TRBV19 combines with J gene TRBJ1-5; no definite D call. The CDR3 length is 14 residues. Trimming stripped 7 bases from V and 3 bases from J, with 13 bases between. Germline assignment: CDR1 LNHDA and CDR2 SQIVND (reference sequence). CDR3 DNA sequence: TGTGCCAGTACTCCCGGTAGTTCCAATCAGCCCCAGCATTTT. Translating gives CASTPGSSNQPQHF.

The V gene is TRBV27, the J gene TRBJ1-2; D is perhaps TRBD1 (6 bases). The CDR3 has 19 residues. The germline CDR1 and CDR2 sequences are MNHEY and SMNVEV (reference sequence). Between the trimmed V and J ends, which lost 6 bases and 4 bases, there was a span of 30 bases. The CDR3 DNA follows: TGTGCCAGCAGCCTACGTCCGTCCAGGGGCCTACTGAAACTCTATGGCTACACCTTC. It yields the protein CASSLRPSRGLLKLYGYTF.

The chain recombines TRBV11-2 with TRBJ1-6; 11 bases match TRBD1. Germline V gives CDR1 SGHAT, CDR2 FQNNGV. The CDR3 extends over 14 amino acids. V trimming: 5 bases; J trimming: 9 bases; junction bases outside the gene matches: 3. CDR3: CASSAGQGGSPLHF. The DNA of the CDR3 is TGTGCCAGCAGCGCGGGACAGGGGGGTTCACCCCTCCACTTT. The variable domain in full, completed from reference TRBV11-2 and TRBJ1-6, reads EAGVAQSPRYKIIEKRQSVAFWCNPISGHATLYWYQQILGQGPKLLIQFQNNGVVDDSQLPKDRFSAERLKGVDSTLKIQPAKLEDSAVYLCASSAGQGGSPLHFGNGTRLTVT.

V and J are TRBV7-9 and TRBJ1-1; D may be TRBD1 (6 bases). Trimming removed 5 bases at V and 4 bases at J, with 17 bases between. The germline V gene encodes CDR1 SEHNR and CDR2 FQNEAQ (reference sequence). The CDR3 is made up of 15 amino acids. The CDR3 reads CASSKRAGEFTEAFF. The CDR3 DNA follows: TGTGCCAGCAGCAAACGGGCAGGGGAGTTCACTGAAGCTTTCTTT. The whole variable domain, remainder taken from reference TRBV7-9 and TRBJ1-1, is DTGVSQNPRHKITKRGQNVTFRCDPISEHNRLYWYRQTLGQGPEFLTYFQNEAQLEKSRLLSDRFSAERPKGSFSTLEIQRTEQGDSAMYLCASSKRAGEFTEAFFGQGTRLTVV.

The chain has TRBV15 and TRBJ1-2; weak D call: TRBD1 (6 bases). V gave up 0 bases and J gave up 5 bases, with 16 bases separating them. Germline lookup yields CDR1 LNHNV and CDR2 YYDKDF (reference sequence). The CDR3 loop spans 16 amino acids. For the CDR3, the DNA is TGTGCCACCAGCAGAGATTTGGCGGGGGGCCTATATGGCTACACCTTC. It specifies CATSRDLAGGLYGYTF.

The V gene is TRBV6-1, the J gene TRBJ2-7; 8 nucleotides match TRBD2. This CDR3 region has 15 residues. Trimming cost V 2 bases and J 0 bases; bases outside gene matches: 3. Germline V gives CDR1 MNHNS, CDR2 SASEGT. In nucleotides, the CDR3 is TGTGCCAGCAGTGAATGGACTAGCCGCTCCTACGAGCAGTACTTC. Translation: CASSEWTSRSYEQYF.

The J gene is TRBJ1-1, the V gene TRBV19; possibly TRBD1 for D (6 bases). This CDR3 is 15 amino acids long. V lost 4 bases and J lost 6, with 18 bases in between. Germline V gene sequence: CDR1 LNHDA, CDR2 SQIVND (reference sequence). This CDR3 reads CASSTGTYNNAEAFF. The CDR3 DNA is TGTGCCAGTAGTACCGGGACATATAATAACGCTGAAGCTTTCTTT.

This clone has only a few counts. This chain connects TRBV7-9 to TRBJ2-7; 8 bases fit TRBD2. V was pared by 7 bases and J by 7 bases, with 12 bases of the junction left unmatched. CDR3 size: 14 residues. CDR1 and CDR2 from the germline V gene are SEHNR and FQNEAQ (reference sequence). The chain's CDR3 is CASTTSGGLGEQYF. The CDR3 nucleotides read TGTGCCAGCACTACCTCGGGGGGGCTAGGTGAGCAGTACTTC.

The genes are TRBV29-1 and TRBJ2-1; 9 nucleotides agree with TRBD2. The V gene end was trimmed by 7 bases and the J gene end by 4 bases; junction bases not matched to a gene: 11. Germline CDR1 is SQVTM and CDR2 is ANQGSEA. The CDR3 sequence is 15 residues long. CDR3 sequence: CSATRLAEAYNEQFF. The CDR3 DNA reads TGCAGCGCCACCCGACTAGCGGAGGCTTACAATGAGCAGTTCTTC.

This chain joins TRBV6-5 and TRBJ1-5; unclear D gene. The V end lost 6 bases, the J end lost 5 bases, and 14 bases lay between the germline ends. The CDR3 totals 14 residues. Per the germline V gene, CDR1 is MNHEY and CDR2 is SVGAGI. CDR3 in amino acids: CASRIATDHQPQHF. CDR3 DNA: TGTGCCAGCAGAATAGCGACCGACCATCAGCCCCAGCATTTT.

Here the CDR3 DNA reads TGCGCCAGCAGCTCGGGGACTAGCGGGGGCAATGAGCAGTTCTTC. This translates into CASSSGTSGGNEQFF. The J gene is TRBJ2-1, the V gene TRBV5-1; 14 bases are a match to TRBD2. This CDR3 is 15 amino acids long. Germline V CDR1 and CDR2: SGHRS, YFSETQ. Losses at the gene ends were 3 bases for V and 6 bases for J; bases not matched to a gene: 2. Full variable domain (rest looked up from reference TRBV5-1 and TRBJ2-1): KAGVTQTPRYLIKTRGQQVTLSCSPISGHRSVSWYQQTPGQGLQFLFEYFSETQRNKGNFPGRFSGRQFSNSRSEMNVSTLELGDSALYLCASSSGTSGGNEQFFGPGTRLTVL.

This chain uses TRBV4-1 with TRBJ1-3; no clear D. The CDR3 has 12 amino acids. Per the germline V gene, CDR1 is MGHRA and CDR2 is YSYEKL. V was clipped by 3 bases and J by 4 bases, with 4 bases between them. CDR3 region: CASSQAGNTIYF. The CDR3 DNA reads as TGCGCCAGCAGCCAGGCCGGAAACACCATATATTTT.

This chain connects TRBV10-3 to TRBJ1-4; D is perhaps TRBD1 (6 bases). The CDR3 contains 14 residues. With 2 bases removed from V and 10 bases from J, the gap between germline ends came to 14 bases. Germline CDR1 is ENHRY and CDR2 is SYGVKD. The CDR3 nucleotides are TGTGCCATCAGTGAGCCCAGAGGGGGGGGAAAACTGTTTTTT. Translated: CAISEPRGGGKLFF.

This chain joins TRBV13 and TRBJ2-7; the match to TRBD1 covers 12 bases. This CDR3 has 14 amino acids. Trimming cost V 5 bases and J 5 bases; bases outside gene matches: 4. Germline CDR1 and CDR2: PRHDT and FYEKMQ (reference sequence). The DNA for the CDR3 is TGTGCCAGCAGCCCCGGGACAGGGGGCGACGAGCAGTACTTC. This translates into CASSPGTGGDEQYF.

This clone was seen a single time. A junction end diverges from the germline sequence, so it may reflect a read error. In nucleotides, the CDR3 is TGTGCCAGCAGCCCATCGGGCGGGGGGGCCTATAATGAGCAGTTCTTC. Protein: CASSPSGGGAYNEQFF. This rearrangement joins TRBV5-4 to TRBJ2-1, with 9 bases that match TRBD2. Germline CDR1 reads SGHNT; CDR2 reads YYREEE (reference sequence). This CDR3 has 16 amino acids. Full variable domain (missing parts from reference TRBV5-4 and TRBJ2-1): ETGVTQSPTHLIKTRGQQVTLRCSSQSGHNTVSWYQQALGQGPQFIFQYYREEENGRGNFPPRFSGLQFPNYSSELNVNALELDDSALYLCASSPSGGGAYNEQFFGPGTRLTVL.

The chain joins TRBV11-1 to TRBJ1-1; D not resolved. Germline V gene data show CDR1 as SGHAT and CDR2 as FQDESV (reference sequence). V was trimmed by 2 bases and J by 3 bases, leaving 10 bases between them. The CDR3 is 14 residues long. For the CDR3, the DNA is TGTGCCAGCAGCTTACGCCCCGGGGACACTGAAGCTTTCTTT. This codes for CASSLRPGDTEAFF.

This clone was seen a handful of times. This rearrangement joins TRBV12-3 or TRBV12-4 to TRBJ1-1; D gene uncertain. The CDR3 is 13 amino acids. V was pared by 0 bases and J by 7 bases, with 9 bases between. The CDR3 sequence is CASSLASGFEAFF. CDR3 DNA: TGTGCCAGCAGTTTAGCAAGCGGTTTTGAAGCTTTCTTT.

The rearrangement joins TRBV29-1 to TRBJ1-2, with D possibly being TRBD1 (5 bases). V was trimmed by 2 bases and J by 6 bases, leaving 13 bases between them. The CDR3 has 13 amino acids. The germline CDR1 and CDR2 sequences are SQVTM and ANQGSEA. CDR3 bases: TGCAGCGTTGAACCCCCCGGCAGGGATGGCTACACCTTC. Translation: CSVEPPGRDGYTF.

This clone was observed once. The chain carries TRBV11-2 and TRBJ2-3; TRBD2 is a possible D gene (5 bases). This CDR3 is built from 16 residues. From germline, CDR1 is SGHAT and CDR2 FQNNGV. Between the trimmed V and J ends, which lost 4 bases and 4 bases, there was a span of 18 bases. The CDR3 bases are TGTGCCAGCAGCTCACTGAGAGGACCTAGCCCAGATACGCAGTATTTT. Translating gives CASSSLRGPSPDTQYF.

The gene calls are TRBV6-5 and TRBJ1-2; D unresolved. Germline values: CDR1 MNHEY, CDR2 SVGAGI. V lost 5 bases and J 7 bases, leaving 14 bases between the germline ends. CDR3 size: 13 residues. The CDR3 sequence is CASSSFNIPGYTF. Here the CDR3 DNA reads TGTGCCAGCAGTAGTTTTAACATACCTGGCTACACCTTC.

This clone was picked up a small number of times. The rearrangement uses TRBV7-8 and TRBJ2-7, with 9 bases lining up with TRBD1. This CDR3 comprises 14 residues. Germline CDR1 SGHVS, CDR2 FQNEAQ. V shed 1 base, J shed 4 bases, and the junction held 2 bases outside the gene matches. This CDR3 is CASSLGTGVYEQYF. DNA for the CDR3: TGTGCCAGCAGCTTAGGGACAGGGGTTTACGAGCAGTACTTC.